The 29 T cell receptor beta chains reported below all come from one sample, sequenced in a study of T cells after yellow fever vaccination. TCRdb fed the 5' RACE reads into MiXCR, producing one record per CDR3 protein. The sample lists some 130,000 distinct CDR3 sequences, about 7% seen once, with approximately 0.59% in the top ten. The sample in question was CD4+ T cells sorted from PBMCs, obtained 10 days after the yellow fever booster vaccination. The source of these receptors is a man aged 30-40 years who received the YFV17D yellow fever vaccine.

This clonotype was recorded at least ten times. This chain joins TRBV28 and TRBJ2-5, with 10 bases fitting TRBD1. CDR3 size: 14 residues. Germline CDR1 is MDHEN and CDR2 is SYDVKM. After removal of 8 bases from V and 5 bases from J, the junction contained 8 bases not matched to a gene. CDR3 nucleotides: TGTGCCAGCCGCACGGACAGGGGGAGGGAGACCCAGTACTTC. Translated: CASRTDRGRETQYF. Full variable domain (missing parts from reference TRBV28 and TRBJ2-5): DVKVTQSSRYLVKRTGEKVFLECVQDMDHENMFWYRQDPGLGLRLIYFSYDVKMKEKGDIPEGYSVSREKKERFSLILESASTNQTSMYLCASRTDRGRETQYFGPGTRLLVL.

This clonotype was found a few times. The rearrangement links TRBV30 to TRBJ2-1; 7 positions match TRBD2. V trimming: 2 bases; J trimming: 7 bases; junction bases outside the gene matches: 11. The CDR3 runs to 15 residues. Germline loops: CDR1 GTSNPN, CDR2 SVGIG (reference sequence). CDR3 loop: CAWSLGRVGGNEQFF. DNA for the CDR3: TGTGCCTGGAGTCTAGGTCGGGTGGGGGGGAATGAGCAGTTCTTC.

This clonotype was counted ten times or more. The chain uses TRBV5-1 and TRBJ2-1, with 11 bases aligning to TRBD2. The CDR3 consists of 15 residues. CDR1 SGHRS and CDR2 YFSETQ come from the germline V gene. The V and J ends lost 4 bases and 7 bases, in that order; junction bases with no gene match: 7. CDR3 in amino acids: CASSPGGTSGNEQFF. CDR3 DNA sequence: TGCGCCAGCAGCCCGGGGGGGACTAGCGGAAATGAGCAGTTCTTC.

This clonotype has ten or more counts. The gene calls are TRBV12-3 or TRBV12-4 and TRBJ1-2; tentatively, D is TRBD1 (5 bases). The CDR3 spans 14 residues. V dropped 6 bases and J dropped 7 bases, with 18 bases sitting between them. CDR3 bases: TGTGCCAGCAGCTCATCGACCCGAAGGGGTGGCTACACCTTC. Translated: CASSSSTRRGGYTF.

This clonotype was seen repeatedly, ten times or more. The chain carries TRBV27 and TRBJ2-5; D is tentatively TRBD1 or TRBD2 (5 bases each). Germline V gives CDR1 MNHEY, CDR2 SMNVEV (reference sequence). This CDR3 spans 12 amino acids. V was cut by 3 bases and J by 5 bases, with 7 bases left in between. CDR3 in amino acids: CASSFWGETQYF. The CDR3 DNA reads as TGTGCCAGCAGTTTTTGGGGGGAGACCCAGTACTTC.

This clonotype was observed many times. The CDR3 bases are TGCAGCTCGCTAGCGGGAGTGGCTGAGCAGTTCTTC. The encoded protein is CSSLAGVAEQFF. The rearrangement joins TRBV29-1 to TRBJ2-1, with TRBD2 matching 10 bases. This CDR3 spans 12 amino acids. Per germline, CDR1 SQVTM and CDR2 ANQGSEA. Trimming cost V 8 bases and J 9 bases; bases outside gene matches: 7.

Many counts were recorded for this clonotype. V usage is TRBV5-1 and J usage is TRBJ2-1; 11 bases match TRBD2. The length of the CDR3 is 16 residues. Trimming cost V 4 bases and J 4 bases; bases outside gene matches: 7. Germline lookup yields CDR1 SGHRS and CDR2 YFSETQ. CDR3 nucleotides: TGCGCCAGCAGCACAAACGTAGCGGGAGGGTACAATGAGCAGTTCTTC. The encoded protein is CASSTNVAGGYNEQFF.

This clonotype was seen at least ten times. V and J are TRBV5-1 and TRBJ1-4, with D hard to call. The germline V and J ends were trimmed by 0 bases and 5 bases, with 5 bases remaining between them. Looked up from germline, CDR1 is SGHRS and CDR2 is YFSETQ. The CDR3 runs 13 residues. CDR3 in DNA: TGCGCCAGCAGCTTGGCATGGAATGAAAAACTGTTTTTT. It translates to CASSLAWNEKLFF.

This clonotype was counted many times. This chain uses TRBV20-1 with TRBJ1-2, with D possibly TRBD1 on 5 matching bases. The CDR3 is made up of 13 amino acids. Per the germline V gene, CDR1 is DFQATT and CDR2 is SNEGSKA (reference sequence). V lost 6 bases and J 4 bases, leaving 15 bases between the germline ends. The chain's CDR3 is CSAPGLVGYGYTF. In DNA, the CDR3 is TGCAGTGCCCCAGGGTTAGTAGGCTATGGCTACACCTTC.

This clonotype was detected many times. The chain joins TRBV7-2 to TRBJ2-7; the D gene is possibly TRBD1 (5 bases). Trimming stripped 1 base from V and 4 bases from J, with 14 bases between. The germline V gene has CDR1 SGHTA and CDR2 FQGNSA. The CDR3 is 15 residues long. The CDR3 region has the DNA TGTGCCAGCAGCTTAGGGGGCAGCTCTTGGTACGAGCAGTACTTC. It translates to CASSLGGSSWYEQYF.

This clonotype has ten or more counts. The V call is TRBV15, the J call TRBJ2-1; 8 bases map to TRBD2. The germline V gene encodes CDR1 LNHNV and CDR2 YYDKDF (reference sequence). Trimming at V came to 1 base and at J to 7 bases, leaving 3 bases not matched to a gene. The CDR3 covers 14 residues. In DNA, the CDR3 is TGTGCCACCAGCAGAGTTGCGGGAGGAAATGAGCAGTTCTTC. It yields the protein CATSRVAGGNEQFF.

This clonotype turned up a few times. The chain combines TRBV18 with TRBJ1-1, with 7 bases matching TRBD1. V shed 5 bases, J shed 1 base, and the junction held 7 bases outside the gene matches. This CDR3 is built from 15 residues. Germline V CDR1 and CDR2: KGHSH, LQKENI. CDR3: CASSSRQGKNTEAFF. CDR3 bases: TGTGCCAGCTCATCCAGACAGGGCAAGAACACTGAAGCTTTCTTT. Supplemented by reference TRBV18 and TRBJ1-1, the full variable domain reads NAGVMQNPRHLVRRRGQEARLRCSPMKGHSHVYWYRQLPEEGLKFMVYLQKENIIDESGMPKERFSAEFPKEGPSILRIQQVVRGDSAAYFCASSSRQGKNTEAFFGQGTRLTVV.

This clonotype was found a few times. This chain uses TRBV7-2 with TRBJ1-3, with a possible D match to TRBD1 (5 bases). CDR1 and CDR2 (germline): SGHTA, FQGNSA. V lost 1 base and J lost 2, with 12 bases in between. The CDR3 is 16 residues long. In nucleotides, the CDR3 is TGTGCCAGCAGCTTAGGGTCGATAGGGGCTGGAAACACCATATATTTT. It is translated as CASSLGSIGAGNTIYF.

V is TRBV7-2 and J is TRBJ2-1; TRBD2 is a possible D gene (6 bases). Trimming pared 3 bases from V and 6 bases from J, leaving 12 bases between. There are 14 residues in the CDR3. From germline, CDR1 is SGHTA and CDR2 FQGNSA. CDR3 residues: CASSLVSGVNEQFF. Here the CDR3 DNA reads TGTGCCAGCAGCTTGGTATCGGGGGTCAATGAGCAGTTCTTC. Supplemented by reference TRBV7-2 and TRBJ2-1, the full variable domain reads GAGVSQSPSNKVTEKGKDVELRCDPISGHTALYWYRQSLGQGLEFLIYFQGNSAPDKSGLPSDRFSAERTGGSVSTLTIQRTQQEDSAVYLCASSLVSGVNEQFFGPGTRLTVL.

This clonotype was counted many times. CDR3 loop: CASSPWGAPKTQYF. The CDR3 bases are TGTGCCAGCTCCCCTTGGGGTGCTCCAAAGACCCAGTACTTC. This chain links TRBV7-2 with TRBJ2-5, with no clear D. V shed 8 bases and J shed 6 bases, with 19 bases lying between them. This CDR3 is 14 amino acids long. Looked up from germline, CDR1 is SGHTA and CDR2 is FQGNSA.

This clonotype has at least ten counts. CDR3 loop: CASRLLYEQYF. Here the CDR3 DNA reads TGTGCCAGCAGGCTGCTATACGAGCAGTACTTC. V usage is TRBV12-3 or TRBV12-4 and J usage is TRBJ2-7; no reliable D call. The CDR3 has 11 residues. V was trimmed by 6 bases and J by 4 bases, leaving 7 bases between them.

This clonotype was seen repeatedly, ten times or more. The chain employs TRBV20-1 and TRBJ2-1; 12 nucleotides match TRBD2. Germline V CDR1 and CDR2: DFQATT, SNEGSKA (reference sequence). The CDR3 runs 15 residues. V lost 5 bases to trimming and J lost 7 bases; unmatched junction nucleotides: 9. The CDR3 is CSAPFGLAGKNEQFF. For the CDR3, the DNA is TGCAGTGCTCCATTTGGACTAGCGGGAAAGAATGAGCAGTTCTTC.

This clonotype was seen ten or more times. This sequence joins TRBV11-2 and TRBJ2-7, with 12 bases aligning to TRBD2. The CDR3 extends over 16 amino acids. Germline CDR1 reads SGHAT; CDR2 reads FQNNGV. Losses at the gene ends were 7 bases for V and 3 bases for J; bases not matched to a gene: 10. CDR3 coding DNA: TGTGCCAGCACCAGAGCTAGCGGGAGGGCCCTCTACGAGCAGTACTTC. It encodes CASTRASGRALYEQYF.

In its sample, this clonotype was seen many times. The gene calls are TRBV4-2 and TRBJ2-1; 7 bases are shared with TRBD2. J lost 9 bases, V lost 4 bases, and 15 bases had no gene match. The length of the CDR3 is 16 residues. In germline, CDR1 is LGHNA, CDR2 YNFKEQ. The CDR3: CASSLPSRGSFVEQFF. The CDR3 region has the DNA TGTGCCAGCAGCCTCCCCTCGCGCGGGAGTTTCGTTGAGCAGTTCTTC.

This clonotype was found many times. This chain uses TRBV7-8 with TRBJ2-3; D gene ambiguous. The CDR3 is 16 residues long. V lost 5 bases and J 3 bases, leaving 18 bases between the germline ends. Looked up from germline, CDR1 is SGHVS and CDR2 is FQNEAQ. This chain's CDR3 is CASSPSAGVKTDTQYF. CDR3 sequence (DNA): TGTGCCAGCAGCCCCTCTGCAGGAGTGAAGACAGATACGCAGTATTTT.

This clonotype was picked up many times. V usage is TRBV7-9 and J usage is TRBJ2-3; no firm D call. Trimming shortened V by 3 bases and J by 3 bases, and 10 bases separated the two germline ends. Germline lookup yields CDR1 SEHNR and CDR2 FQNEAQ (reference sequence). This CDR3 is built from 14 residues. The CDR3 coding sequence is TGTGCCAGCAGCTTTAATAGCCTGACAGATACGCAGTATTTT. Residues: CASSFNSLTDTQYF.

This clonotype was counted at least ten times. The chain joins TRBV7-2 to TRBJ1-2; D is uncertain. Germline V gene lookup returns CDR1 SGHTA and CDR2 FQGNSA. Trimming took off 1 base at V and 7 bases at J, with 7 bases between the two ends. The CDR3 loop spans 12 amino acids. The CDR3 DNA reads TGTGCCAGCAGCTTAGGGCCGCTTGGCTACACCTTC. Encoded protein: CASSLGPLGYTF.

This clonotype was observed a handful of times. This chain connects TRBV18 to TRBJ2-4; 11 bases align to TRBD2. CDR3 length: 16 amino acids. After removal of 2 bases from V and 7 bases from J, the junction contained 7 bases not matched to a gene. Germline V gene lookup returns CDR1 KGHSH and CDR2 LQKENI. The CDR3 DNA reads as TGTGCCAGCTCACCAGAGGGACTAGCGGACGGGAACATTCAGTACTTC. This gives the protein CASSPEGLADGNIQYF.

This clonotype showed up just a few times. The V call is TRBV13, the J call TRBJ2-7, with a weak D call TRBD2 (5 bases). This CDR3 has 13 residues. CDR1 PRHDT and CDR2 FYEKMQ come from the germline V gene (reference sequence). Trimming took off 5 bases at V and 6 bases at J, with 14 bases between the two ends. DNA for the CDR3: TGTGCCAGCAGCCACGGTTCGGGAAGCGAGCAGTACTTC. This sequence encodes CASSHGSGSEQYF. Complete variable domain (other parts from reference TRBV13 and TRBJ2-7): AAGVIQSPRHLIKEKRETATLKCYPIPRHDTVYWYQQGPGQDPQFLISFYEKMQSDKGSIPDRFSAQQFSDYHSELNMSSLELGDSALYFCASSHGSGSEQYFGPGTRLTVT.

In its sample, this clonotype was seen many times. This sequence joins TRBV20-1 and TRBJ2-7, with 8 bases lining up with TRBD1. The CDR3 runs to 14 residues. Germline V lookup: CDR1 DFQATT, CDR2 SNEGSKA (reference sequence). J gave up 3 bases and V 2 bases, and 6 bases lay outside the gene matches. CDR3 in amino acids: CSARSATGDYEQYF. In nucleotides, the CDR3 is TGCAGTGCTAGATCCGCGACAGGGGACTACGAGCAGTACTTC.

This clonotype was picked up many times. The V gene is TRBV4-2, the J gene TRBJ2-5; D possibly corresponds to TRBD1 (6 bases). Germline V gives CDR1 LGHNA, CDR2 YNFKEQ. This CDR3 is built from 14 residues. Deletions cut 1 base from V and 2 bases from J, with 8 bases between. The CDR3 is CASSQGTAQETQYF. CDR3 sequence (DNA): TGTGCCAGCAGCCAAGGGACAGCTCAAGAGACCCAGTACTTC.

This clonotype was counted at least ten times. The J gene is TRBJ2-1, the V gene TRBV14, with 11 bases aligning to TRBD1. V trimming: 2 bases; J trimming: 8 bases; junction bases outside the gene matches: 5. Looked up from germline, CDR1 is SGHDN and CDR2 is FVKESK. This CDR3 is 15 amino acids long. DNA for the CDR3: TGTGCCAGCAGCCAACGGGACAGGGGGAATTATGAGCAGTTCTTC. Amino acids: CASSQRDRGNYEQFF.

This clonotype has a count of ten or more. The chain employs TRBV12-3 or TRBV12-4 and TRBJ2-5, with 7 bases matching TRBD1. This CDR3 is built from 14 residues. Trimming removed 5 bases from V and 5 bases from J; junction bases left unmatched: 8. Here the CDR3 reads CASSLRTGLETQYF. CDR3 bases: TGTGCCAGCAGTCTCCGGACAGGCTTGGAGACCCAGTACTTC.

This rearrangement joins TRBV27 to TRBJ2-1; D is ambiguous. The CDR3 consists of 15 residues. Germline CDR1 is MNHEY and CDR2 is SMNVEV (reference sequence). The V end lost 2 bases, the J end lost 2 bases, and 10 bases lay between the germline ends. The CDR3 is CASSLTLSPYNEQFF. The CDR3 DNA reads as TGTGCCAGCAGTTTAACGCTAAGCCCCTACAATGAGCAGTTCTTC.